This is a list of T cell receptor beta chains from one sample in a study of cytomegalovirus exposure and HLA in healthy donors. Measured with immunoSEQ multiplex PCR; TCRdb has only the in-frame clones, and not every one. The repertoire holds about 98,000 clones, about three quarters seen once, with over 1.1% in the top ten. Sample: PBMCs. These receptors originate from a middle-aged man in good health and CMV-seronegative. The CDR3 runs from the conserved cysteine through the conserved F or W. Fields, in order: clone size, V gene, CDR3 protein. Rows may omit the clone size; those that give it use once, few, many or a size class.

size: few
V: TRBV6-6
CDR3: CASSYAATGTEAFF

size: -
V: TRBV19
CDR3: CASSSLPGDGYTF

size: -
V: TRBV5-5
CDR3: CASSLDRGLYSNQPQHF

size: -
V: TRBV10-3
CDR3: CAISPGTGLGEAFF

size: -
V: TRBV4-2
CDR3: CASSQEDRVGGYTF

size: -
V: TRBV29-1
CDR3: CSVASGTDTYEQYF

size: once
V: TRBV19
CDR3: CASSTSGGSYEQYF

size: -
V: TRBV20-1
CDR3: CSATGTLMTF

size: -
V: TRBV6-1
CDR3: CASSVGLPSGNTIYF

size: -
V: TRBV19
CDR3: CARKAGCGYTF

size: -
V: TRBV27
CDR3: CASRTSGLPEAFF

size: -
V: TRBV11-3
CDR3: CASSLQGTDTQYF

size: -
V: TRBV19
CDR3: CASSILSGGDNEQFF

size: -
V: TRBV5-5
CDR3: CASSPWTGGSNQPQHF

size: -
V: TRBV4-1
CDR3: CASSQEGGNSPLHF

size: -
V: TRBV6-6
CDR3: CASSYPRQAGYTF

size: once
V: TRBV27
CDR3: CASSTYRVWDEQFF

size: -
V: TRBV28
CDR3: CASSPGWPAGSSYEQYF

size: -
V: TRBV28
CDR3: CASHRTSGGRDTQYF

size: -
V: TRBV29-1
CDR3: CSVEEVGETQYF

size: -
V: TRBV5-4
CDR3: CASSLQGVRLEAFF

size: -
V: TRBV6-5
CDR3: CASSSGTGTESDGYTF

size: -
V: TRBV7-3
CDR3: CASSPTPGSPLHF

size: -
V: TRBV6-4
CDR3: CASSLTGANTGELFF

size: -
V: TRBV19
CDR3: CASSILTGGGQETQYF

size: -
V: TRBV7-2
CDR3: CASSAGLYEQYF

size: -
V: TRBV2
CDR3: CASSEQGAYNEQFF

size: -
V: TRBV7-9
CDR3: CASSLAQGWGYTF

size: -
V: TRBV15
CDR3: CATSRALTGELFF

size: -
V: TRBV4-1
CDR3: CASSPTGGQETQYF

size: -
V: TRBV7-8
CDR3: CASSLGGLASNEQFF

size: -
V: TRBV5-1
CDR3: CASSFGEISGNTIYF

size: -
V: TRBV5-1
CDR3: CASSERTGPTEAFF

size: -
V: TRBV6-1
CDR3: CAGNRGISYNEQFF

size: -
V: TRBV9
CDR3: CASSLGGGGLANVLTF

size: once
V: TRBV6-1
CDR3: CASSERGGRDRVSFGELFF

size: -
V: TRBV28
CDR3: CASSPTSGGGSETQYF

size: -
V: TRBV7-9
CDR3: CASSGSHPEGNTEAFF

size: -
V: TRBV10-3
CDR3: CAVRGRGNNSPLHF

size: -
V: TRBV2
CDR3: CASASISEPTDTQYF

size: -
V: TRBV7-8
CDR3: CASSSGQGLGYTF

size: -
V: TRBV19
CDR3: CASSSIVGTGALMGNQPQHF

size: -
V: TRBV4-1
CDR3: CASSQNRGNEKLFF

size: -
V: TRBV5-4
CDR3: CASSLTGGGYTF

size: -
V: TRBV5-6
CDR3: CASSLDGQDWGANVLTF

size: -
V: TRBV28
CDR3: CASSFHRTGSQPQHF

size: few
V: TRBV7-2
CDR3: CASSRDRADGELFF

size: -
V: TRBV7-2
CDR3: CASSFNRGSNQPQHF

size: -
V: TRBV5-1
CDR3: CASSLAGGAFDNEQFF

size: -
V: TRBV28
CDR3: CASSPLPGSYEQYF

size: -
V: TRBV27
CDR3: CASSPGLAGGNEQFF

size: -
V: TRBV29-1
CDR3: CSVEGRSDRASYEQYF

size: few
V: TRBV6-5
CDR3: CASSPGRGRHYGYTF

size: few
V: TRBV5-1
CDR3: CASSLETGRSGNTIYF

size: -
V: TRBV27
CDR3: CATRDLTGANVLTF

size: -
V: TRBV6-1
CDR3: CASSVEGTSYGYTF

size: -
V: TRBV6-6
CDR3: CASSALQGAATRYTF

size: -
V: TRBV6-1
CDR3: CASSEAGYNSPLHF

size: -
V: TRBV27
CDR3: CASGSRQSSYNSPLHF